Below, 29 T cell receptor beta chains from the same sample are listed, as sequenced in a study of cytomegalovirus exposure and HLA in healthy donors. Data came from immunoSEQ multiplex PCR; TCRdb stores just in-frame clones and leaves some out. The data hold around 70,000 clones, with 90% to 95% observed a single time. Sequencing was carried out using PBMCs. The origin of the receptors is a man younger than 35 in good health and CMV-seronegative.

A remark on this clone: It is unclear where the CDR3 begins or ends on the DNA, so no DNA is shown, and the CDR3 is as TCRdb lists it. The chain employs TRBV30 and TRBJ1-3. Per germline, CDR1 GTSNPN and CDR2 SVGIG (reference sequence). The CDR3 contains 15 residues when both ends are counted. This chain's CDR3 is CAWSVSLFSGNTIYF.

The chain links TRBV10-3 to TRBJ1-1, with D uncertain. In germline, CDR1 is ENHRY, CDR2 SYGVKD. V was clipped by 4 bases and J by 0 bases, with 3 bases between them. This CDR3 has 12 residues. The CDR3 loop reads CAISAVNTEAFF. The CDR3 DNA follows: TGTGCCATCAGTGCAGTGAACACTGAAGCTTTCTTT.

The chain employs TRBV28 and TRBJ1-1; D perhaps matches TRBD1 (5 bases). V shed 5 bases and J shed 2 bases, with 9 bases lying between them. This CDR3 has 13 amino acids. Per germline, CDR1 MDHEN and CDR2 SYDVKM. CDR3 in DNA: TGTGCCAGCAGTCAACAGGTAAACACTGAAGCTTTCTTT. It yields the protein CASSQQVNTEAFF. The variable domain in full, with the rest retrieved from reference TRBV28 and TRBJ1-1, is DVKVTQSSRYLVKRTGEKVFLECVQDMDHENMFWYRQDPGLGLRLIYFSYDVKMKEKGDIPEGYSVSREKKERFSLILESASTNQTSMYLCASSQQVNTEAFFGQGTRLTVV.

Here the CDR3 DNA reads TGTGCCAGAAGCTGGGGGCAATCATACAGCAATCAGCCCCAGCATTTT. Translating gives CARSWGQSYSNQPQHF. The rearrangement links TRBV5-3 to TRBJ1-5, with a weak D call TRBD1 (6 bases). TRBV5-3 is annotated as an ORF whose role is uncertain. The ends were cut back, 3 bases at V and 1 base at J, with 14 bases in the middle. This CDR3 is built from 16 residues.

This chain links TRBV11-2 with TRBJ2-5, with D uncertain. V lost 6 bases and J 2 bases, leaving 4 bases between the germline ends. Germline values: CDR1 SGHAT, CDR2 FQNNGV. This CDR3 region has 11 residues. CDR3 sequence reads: CASSPQETQYF. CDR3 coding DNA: TGTGCCAGCAGTCCGCAAGAGACCCAGTACTTC.

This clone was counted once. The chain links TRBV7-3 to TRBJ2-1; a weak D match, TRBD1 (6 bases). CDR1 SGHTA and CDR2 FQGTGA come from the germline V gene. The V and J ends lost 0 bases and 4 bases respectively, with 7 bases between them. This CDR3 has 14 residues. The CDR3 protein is CASSLTGGYNEQFF. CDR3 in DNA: TGTGCCAGCAGCTTAACAGGGGGATACAATGAGCAGTTCTTC.

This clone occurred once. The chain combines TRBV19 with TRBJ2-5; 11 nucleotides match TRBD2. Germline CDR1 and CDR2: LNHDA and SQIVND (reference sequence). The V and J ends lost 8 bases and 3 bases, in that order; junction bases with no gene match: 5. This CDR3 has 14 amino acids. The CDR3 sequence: CASRTSGGKETQYF. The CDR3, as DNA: TGTGCCAGTCGCACTAGCGGGGGAAAAGAGACCCAGTACTTC.

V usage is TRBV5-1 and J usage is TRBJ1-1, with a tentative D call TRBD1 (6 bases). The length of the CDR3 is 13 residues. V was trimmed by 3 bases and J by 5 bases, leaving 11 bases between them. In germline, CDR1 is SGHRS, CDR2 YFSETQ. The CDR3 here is CASSSRQATEAFF. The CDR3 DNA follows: TGCGCCAGCAGCTCACGACAGGCGACTGAAGCTTTCTTT.

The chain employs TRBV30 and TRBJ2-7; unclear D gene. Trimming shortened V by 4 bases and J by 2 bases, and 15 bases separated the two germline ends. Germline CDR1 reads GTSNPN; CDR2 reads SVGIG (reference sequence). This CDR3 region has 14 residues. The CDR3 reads CAWTLSSHTYEQYF. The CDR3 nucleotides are TGTGCCTGGACCTTAAGCTCCCATACCTACGAGCAGTACTTC.

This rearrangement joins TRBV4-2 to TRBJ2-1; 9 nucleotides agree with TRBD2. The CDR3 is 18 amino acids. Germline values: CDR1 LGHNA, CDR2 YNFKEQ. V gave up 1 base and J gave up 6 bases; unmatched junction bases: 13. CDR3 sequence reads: CASSQGVAIAGEGNEQFF. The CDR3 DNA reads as TGTGCCAGCAGCCAAGGAGTCGCCATAGCGGGAGAAGGCAATGAGCAGTTCTTC.

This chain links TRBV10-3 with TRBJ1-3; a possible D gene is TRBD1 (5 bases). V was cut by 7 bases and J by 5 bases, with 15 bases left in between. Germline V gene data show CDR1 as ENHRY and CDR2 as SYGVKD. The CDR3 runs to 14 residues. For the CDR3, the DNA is TGTGCCATCACGCTGGGGGGATTCAGAAACACCATATATTTT. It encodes CAITLGGFRNTIYF.

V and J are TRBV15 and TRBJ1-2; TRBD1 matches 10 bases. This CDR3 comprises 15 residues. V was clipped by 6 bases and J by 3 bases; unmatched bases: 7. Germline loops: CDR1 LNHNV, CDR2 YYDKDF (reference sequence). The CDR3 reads CATSRTGGLDYGYTF. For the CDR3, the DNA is TGTGCCACCAGTAGGACAGGGGGTTTGGACTATGGCTACACCTTC. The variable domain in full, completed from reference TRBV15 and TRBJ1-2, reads DAMVIQNPRYQVTQFGKPVTLSCSQTLNHNVMYWYQQKSSQAPKLLFHYYDKDFNNEADTPDNFQSRRPNTSFCFLDIRSPGLGDTAMYLCATSRTGGLDYGYTFGSGTRLTVV.

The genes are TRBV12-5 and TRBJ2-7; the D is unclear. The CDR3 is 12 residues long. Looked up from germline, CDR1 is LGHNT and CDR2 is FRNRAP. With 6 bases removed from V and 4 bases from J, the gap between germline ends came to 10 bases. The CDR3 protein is CASGKPRYEQYF. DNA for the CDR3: TGTGCTAGTGGCAAACCGAGGTACGAGCAGTACTTC.

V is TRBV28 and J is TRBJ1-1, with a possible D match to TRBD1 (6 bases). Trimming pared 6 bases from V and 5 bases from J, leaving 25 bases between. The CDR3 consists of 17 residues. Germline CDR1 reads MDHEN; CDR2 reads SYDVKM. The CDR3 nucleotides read TGTGCCAGCAGACCCCCCAACACTCTCGGACAGAGTACTGAAGCTTTCTTT. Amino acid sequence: CASRPPNTLGQSTEAFF.

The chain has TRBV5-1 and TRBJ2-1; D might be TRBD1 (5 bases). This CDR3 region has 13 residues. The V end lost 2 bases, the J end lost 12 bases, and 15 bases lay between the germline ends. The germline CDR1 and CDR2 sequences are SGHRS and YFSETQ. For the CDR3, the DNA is TGCGCCAGCAGCTTCGACAGCCAGATCGGGCAGTTCTTC. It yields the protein CASSFDSQIGQFF. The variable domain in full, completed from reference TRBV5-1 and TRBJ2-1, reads KAGVTQTPRYLIKTRGQQVTLSCSPISGHRSVSWYQQTPGQGLQFLFEYFSETQRNKGNFPGRFSGRQFSNSRSEMNVSTLELGDSALYLCASSFDSQIGQFFGPGTRLTVL.

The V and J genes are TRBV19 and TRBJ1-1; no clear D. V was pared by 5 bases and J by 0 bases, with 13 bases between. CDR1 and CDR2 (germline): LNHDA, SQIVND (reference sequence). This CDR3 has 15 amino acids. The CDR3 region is CASSPPRGMNTEAFF. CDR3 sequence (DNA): TGTGCCAGTAGTCCACCCCGAGGGATGAACACTGAAGCTTTCTTT.

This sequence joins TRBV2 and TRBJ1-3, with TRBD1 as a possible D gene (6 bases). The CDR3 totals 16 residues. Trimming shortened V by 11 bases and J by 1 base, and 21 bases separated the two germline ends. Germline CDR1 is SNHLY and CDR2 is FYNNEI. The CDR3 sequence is CARSTGGRSSGNTIYF. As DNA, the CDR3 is TGTGCCCGATCCACCGGGGGGCGCAGTTCTGGAAACACCATATATTTT.

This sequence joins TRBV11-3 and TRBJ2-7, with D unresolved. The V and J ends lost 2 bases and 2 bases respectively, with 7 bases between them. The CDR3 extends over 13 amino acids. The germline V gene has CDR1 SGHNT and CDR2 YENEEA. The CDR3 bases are TGTGCCAGCAGCTTAACAAATACCTACGAGCAGTACTTC. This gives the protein CASSLTNTYEQYF.

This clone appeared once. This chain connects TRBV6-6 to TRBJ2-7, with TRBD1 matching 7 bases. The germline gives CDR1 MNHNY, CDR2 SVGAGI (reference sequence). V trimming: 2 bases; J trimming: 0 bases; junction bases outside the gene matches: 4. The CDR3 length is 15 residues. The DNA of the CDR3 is TGTGCCAGCAGTTACACCGGGACAGCCTCCTACGAGCAGTACTTC. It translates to CASSYTGTASYEQYF.

CDR3 coding DNA: TGCGCCAGCAGCCAAGATTGGCGGGGACTTGGGAATGAGCAGTTCTTC. Translated, it gives CASSQDWRGLGNEQFF. This rearrangement joins TRBV4-3 to TRBJ2-1, with D maybe TRBD2 (6 bases). V was trimmed by 0 bases and J by 7 bases, leaving 16 bases between them. Germline-derived CDR1 and CDR2 are LGHNA and YSLEER. This CDR3 is 16 amino acids long.

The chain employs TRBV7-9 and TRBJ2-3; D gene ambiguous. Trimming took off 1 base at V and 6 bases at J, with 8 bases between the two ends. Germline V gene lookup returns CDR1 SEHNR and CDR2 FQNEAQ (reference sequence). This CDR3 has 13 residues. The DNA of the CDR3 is TGTGCCAGCAGCTTAGTTAGAGCGGATACGCAGTATTTT. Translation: CASSLVRADTQYF.

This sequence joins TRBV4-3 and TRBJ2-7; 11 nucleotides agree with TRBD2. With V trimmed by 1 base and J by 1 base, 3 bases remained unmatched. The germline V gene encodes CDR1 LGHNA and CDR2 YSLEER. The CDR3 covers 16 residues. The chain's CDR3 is CASSQATSGNSYEQYF. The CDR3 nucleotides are TGCGCCAGCAGCCAAGCGACTAGCGGGAATTCCTACGAGCAGTACTTC.

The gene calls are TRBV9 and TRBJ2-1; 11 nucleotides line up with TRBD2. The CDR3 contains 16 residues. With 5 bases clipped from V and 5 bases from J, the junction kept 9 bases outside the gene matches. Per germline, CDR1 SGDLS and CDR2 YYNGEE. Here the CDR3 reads CASSFRLAGTNNEQFF. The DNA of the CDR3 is TGTGCCAGCAGTTTTAGACTAGCGGGAACTAACAATGAGCAGTTCTTC.

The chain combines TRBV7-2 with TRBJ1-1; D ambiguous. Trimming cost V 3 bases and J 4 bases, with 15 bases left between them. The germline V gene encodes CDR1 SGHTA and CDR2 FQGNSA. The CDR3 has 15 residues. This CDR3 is CASSFEHPGGTEAFF. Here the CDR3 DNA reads TGTGCCAGCAGCTTCGAGCACCCGGGTGGCACTGAAGCTTTCTTT.

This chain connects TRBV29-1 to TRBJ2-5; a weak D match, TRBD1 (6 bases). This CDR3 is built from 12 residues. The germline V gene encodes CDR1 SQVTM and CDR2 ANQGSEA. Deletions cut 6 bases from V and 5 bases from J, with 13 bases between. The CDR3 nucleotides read TGCAGCGTAGGAAGGGGGTCGGAGACCCAGTACTTC. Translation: CSVGRGSETQYF.

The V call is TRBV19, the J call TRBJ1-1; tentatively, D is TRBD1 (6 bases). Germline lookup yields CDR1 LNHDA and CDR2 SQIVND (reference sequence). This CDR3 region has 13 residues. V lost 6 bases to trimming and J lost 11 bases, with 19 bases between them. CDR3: CASSPRGGTGAFF. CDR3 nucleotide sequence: TGTGCCAGTAGCCCCAGGGGTGGCACCGGCGCTTTCTTT.

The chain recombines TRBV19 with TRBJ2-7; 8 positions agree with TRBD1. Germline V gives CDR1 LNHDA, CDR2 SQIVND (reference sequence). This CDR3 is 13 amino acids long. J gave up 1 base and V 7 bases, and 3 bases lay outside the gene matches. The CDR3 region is CASKGQESYEQYF. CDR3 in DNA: TGTGCCAGTAAGGGACAGGAGTCCTACGAGCAGTACTTC.

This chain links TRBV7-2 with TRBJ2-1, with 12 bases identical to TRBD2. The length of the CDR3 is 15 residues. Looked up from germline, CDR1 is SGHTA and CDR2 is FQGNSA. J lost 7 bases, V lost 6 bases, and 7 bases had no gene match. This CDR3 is CASRPRLAGENEQFF. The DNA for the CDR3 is TGTGCCAGCAGACCACGACTAGCGGGAGAGAATGAGCAGTTCTTC.

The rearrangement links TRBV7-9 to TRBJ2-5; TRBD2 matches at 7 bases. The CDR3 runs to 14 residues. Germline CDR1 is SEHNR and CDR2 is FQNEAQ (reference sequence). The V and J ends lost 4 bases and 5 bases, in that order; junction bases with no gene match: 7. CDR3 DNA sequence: TGTGCCAGCAGCTCGACCAGTAGCGGGGAGACCCAGTACTTC. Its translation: CASSSTSSGETQYF.